This T cell receptor (beta chain) was documented in a study of blood T cells in healthy people across ages. The V gene lost 5 bases and the J gene lost 6 bases, with 15 bases spanning the gap. CDR3 length: 13 amino acids. Germline values: CDR1 DFQATT, CDR2 SNEGSKA (reference sequence). Next came a second PCR, run for about 7 to 12 cycles, which used a sample-barcoded 5' primer along with a J-beta primer mix. TCRdb fed the 5' RACE reads into MiXCR, producing one record per CDR3 protein. The data contain around 1,700,000 distinct CDR3 sequences, roughly 28% of them singletons. Each donor was a healthy Caucasian individual from Russia, aged 6 to 90.

What was sequenced was blood. The chain is built from TRBV20-1 and TRBJ2-3, with unresolved D. This TCR was recovered from a woman younger than 45 in good health. The CDR3 loop reads CSARGTGYDTQYF. The CDR3 DNA reads as TGCAGTGCTCGAGGAACGGGTTACGATACGCAGTATTTT.